This T cell receptor (beta chain) appears in the sequencing data of a study of cytomegalovirus exposure and HLA in healthy donors. This clone appeared a single time. A multiplex PCR was run with 60 Vbeta primers and 13 Jbeta primers. Sequenced by immunoSEQ multiplex PCR; TCRdb stores in-frame clones only, minus some. The table shows about 88,000 clones, with 85% to 90% occurring only once. This CDR3 contains 15 residues. The germline CDR1 and CDR2 sequences are MNHNS and SASEGT. The V and J ends lost 2 bases and 3 bases, in that order; junction bases with no gene match: 4. Sequencing used PBMCs. V and J are TRBV6-1 and TRBJ2-3; 8 bases fit TRBD2. The TCR was taken from a man aged 18 to 29 in good health and CMV-seronegative. CDR3 protein: CASSEPSSGTDTQYF. The DNA of the CDR3 is TGTGCCAGCAGTGAACCTTCTAGCGGGACAGATACGCAGTATTTT.